This T cell receptor (beta chain) was retrieved from a study of T cells after yellow fever vaccination. Study-level findings and limits: Though it reached lower strength, the secondary response hit its peak faster, day 5 versus 15. Clones that expanded after primary vaccination mostly reappeared after the booster (roughly 96% CD4, approximately 85% CD8).

V lost 10 bases and J lost 2; bases outside the gene matches: 10. CDR1 is ENHRY, CDR2 SYGVKD, per germline. This CDR3 has 14 amino acids. Template-switching 5'RACE yielded the TCR cDNA; a universal primer site and UMIs were added in the process. In TCRdb, the 5' RACE reads were re-called with MiXCR into one record per CDR3 protein. The sample records about 400,000 distinct CDR3 sequences, roughly 6.1% being singletons. This clonotype appeared many times. Its antigen is undetermined. The TCR sequence derives from a man between 25 and 39 years old who received the YFV17D yellow fever vaccine. Sequences were derived from PBMCs, sampled 5 days after the yellow fever booster vaccination. The V and J genes are TRBV10-3 and TRBJ2-7, with 8 bases matching TRBD2. The CDR3 coding sequence is TGTGCCACCGCTGGGCTAGCGGGCACCTACGAGCAGTACTTC. It is translated as CATAGLAGTYEQYF.